The 4 T cell receptor beta chains in this list originate from one sample, sequenced in a study of CD8+CD57+ T cells in acquired aplastic anemia. Patients who underwent sequencing had shown CD8+CD57+ cell expansion by flow cytometry. The study profiled TCR beta VDJ and CDR3 using genomic DNA as template. TCRdb recomputed calls from the reads with MiXCR, one row per CDR3 protein. Here the sample spans 150,000 to 200,000 distinct CDR3 sequences, around 43% being singletons. Sequenced: sorted CD4+, CD8+, or CD8+CD57+ T cells (not recorded which) from PBMCs. These receptors were taken from a human donor with aplastic anemia.

This clonotype showed up many times. The rearrangement joins TRBV10-3 to TRBJ2-3; 7 bases align to TRBD2. Per germline, CDR1 ENHRY and CDR2 SYGVKD. CDR3 length: 12 residues. Trimming at V came to 10 bases and at J to 6 bases, leaving 7 bases not matched to a gene. CDR3 sequence: CATTISGDTQYF. As DNA, the CDR3 is TGTGCCACAACAATTAGCGGGGATACGCAGTATTTT.

This clonotype came up many times. V usage is TRBV6-1 and J usage is TRBJ1-1; D is possibly TRBD1 (5 bases). This CDR3 is built from 13 residues. Germline V gene lookup returns CDR1 MNHNS and CDR2 SASEGT. With 2 bases removed from V and 5 bases from J, the gap between germline ends came to 9 bases. The DNA of the CDR3 is TGTGCCAGCAGTGAAAGAGGGGATACTGAAGCTTTCTTT. Amino acid sequence: CASSERGDTEAFF.

The chain uses TRBV7-9 and TRBJ2-1; no clear D gene. The CDR3 consists of 12 residues. The germline gives CDR1 SEHNR, CDR2 FQNEAQ (reference sequence). V was trimmed by 1 base and J by 8 bases, leaving 6 bases between them. In DNA, the CDR3 is TGTGCCAGCAGCTTAGTCGGCGATGAGCAGTTCTTC. Encoded protein: CASSLVGDEQFF.

The chain links TRBV25-1 to TRBJ1-2; D perhaps matches TRBD1 (5 bases). CDR3 length equals 16 residues. The V gene lost 6 bases and the J gene lost 4 bases, with 21 bases spanning the gap. Germline V CDR1 and CDR2: MGHDK, SYGVNS. The CDR3 sequence is CASSIFTPGRVYGYTF. CDR3 nucleotide sequence: TGTGCCAGCAGCATATTCACCCCCGGCAGGGTCTATGGCTACACCTTC.